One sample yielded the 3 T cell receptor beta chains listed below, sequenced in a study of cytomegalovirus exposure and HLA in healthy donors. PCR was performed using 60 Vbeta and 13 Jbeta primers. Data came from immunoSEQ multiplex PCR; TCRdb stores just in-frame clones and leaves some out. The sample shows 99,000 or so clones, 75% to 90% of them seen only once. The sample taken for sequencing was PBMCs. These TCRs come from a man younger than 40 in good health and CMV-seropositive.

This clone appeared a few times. The CDR3 sequence: CASSSGQTYGYTF. For the CDR3, the DNA is TGCGCCAGCAGCTCAGGACAGACGTATGGCTACACCTTC. The chain uses TRBV4-3 and TRBJ1-2; D perhaps matches TRBD1 (6 bases). V lost 5 bases and J lost 5, with 12 bases in between. The germline gives CDR1 LGHNA, CDR2 YSLEER. The CDR3 consists of 13 residues.

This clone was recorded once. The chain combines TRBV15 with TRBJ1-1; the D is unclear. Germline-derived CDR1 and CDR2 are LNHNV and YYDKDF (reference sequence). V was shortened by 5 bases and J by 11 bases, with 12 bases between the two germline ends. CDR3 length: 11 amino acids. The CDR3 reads CATSVPGRAFF. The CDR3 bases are TGTGCCACCAGCGTCCCTGGGAGGGCTTTCTTT.

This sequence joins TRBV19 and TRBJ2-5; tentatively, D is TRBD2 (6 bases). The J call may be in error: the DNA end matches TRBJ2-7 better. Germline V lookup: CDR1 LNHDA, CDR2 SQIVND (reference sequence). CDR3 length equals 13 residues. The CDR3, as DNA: TGTGCCAGTAGTATGGGACGGGAGTACGAGCAGTACTTC. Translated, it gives CASSMGREYEQYF.